This TCR beta chain was documented in a study of T cell responses to AZD1222 COVID-19 vaccine. Overall study findings and caveats: Spike regions recognized by vaccine-associated CD4 TCRs spanned the protein, led by 160-218 and 743-854.

Profiling relied on immunoSEQ multiplex PCR, and the TCRdb table lists in-frame clones only, not all of them. The repertoire holds roughly 92,000 clones, with 70% to 90% as singletons. This clone was detected only once. The antigen is unknown. CDR1 is SGHRS, CDR2 YFSETQ, per germline. V dropped 0 bases and J dropped 11; count of bases not matched to a gene: 5. The CDR3 extends over 14 amino acids. The specimen was peripheral blood, collected 28 days after the second AZD1222 dose. The rearrangement links TRBV5-1 to TRBJ2-1; 10 bases map to TRBD2. The source is an adult who received the AZD1222 COVID-19 vaccine. CDR3 nucleotides: TGCGCCAGCAGCTTGGTCGCTAGCGGGGGCCAGCAGTTCTTC. Protein sequence: CASSLVASGGQQFF. The full variable domain, its missing parts supplied by reference TRBV5-1 and TRBJ2-1, is KAGVTQTPRYLIKTRGQQVTLSCSPISGHRSVSWYQQTPGQGLQFLFEYFSETQRNKGNFPGRFSGRQFSNSRSEMNVSTLELGDSALYLCASSLVASGGQQFFGPGTRLTVL.